This T cell receptor beta chain was identified during a study of blood T cell repertoires in COVID-19. This clone was recorded once. Participant-given clinical history determined each cohort assignment. Donors of Cohort 3 who recovered were those that had two negative PCRs, clearance, or symptom resolution. Trimming cost V 1 base and J 3 bases; bases outside gene matches: 3. The CDR3 extends over 15 amino acids. CDR1 and CDR2 (germline): SEHNR, FQNEAQ (reference sequence). Original processing methods: The authors estimated nucleated cell counts from reference gene primer amplification. Sequencing used immunoSEQ multiplex PCR; TCRdb keeps in-frame clones, though not all of them. V, J and clone size derive from that table, while D and trimming were established from the DNA sequence. The sample lists over 150,000 clones; roughly 80% were seen once.

The chain has TRBV7-9 and TRBJ2-7; the match to TRBD2 covers 10 bases. Material for sequencing was PBMCs or T cells enriched from blood (not recorded which). The sequence came from a woman younger than 45 who had recovered from COVID-19. CDR3 sequence: CASSLVGTSDYEQYF. CDR3 sequence (DNA): TGTGCCAGCAGCTTAGTAGGGACTAGCGACTACGAGCAGTACTTC. Together with reference TRBV7-9 and TRBJ2-7, the CDR3 gives the full variable domain: DTGVSQNPRHKITKRGQNVTFRCDPISEHNRLYWYRQTLGQGPEFLTYFQNEAQLEKSRLLSDRFSAERPKGSFSTLEIQRTEQGDSAMYLCASSLVGTSDYEQYFGPGTRLTVT.